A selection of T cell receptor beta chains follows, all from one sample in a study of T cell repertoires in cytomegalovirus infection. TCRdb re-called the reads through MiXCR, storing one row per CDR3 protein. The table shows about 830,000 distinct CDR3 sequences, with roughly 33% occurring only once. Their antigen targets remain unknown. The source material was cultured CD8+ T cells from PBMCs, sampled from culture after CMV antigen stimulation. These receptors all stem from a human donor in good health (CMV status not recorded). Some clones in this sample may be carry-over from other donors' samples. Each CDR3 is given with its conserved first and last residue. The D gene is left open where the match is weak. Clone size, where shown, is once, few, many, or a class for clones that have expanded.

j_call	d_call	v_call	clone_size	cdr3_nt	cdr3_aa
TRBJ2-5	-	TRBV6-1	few	TGTGCCAGCAGTGAAATTATGGAGTGGCTAAAACAAGAGACCCAGTACTTC	CASSEIMEWLKQETQYF
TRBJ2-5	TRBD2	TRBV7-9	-	TGTGCCAGCAGCCTAGCGGAATACCGGAAGACCCAGTACTTC	CASSLAEYRKTQYF
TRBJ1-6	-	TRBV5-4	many	TGTGCCAGCAGCCCGCCAGGGGCGCCCCTCCACTTT	CASSPPGAPLHF
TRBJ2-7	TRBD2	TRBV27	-	TGTGCCAGCAGTTCCGGACTAGCGGGGGCCGAGCAGTACTTC	CASSSGLAGAEQYF
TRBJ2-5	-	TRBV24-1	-	TGTGCCACCAGTGATGTTATACAGGTCCAAGAGACCCAGTACTTC	CATSDVIQVQETQYF
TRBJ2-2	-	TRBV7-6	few	TGTGCCAGCAGCTCACGGGAGTCTCGCGGGGAGCTGTTTTTT	CASSSRESRGELFF
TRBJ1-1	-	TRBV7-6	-	TGTGCCAGCAGAGATCCCCGGGGCCCCAACACTGAAGCTTTCTTT	CASRDPRGPNTEAFF
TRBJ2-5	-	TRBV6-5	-	TGTGCCAGCAGTTACTCGGTCGGGGACCAAGAGACCCAGTACTTC	CASSYSVGDQETQYF
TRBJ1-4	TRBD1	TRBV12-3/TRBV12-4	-	TGTGCCAGCAGTTTGCCGCAGCATCCCGGGACAGGGGGACTAAATGAAAAACTGTTTTTT	CASSLPQHPGTGGLNEKLFF
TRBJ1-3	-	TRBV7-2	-	TGTGCCAGCAGCGAGCCCAGCTCTGGAAACACCATATATTTT	CASSEPSSGNTIYF
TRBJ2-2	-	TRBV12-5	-	TGTGCTAGTGGTTCCGGAATGATGACCGGGGAGCTGTTTTTT	CASGSGMMTGELFF
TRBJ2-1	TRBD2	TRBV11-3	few	TGTGCCAGCAGCTCTTCATCGGGGAGGGCCTACAATGAGCAGTTCTTC	CASSSSSGRAYNEQFF
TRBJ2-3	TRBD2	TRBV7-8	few	TGTGCCAGCACCCCTGGGGGCGGGGGGGCCCTCACAGATACGCAGTATTTT	CASTPGGGGALTDTQYF
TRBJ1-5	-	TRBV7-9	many	TGTGCCAGCAGCTTAGGGGGCAGGAATCAGCCCCAGCATTTT	CASSLGGRNQPQHF
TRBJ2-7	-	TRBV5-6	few	TGTGCCAGCAGCTATGAAAGGGGGTTAGGGTACGAGCAGTACTTC	CASSYERGLGYEQYF
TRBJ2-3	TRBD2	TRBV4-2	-	TGTGCCAGCAGCCTCCTGACTAGCGGGGGGGACACAGATACGCAGTATTTT	CASSLLTSGGDTDTQYF
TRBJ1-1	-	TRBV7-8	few	TGTGCCAGCAGCCTGGACATACTCTTGAACACTGAAGCTTTCTTT	CASSLDILLNTEAFF
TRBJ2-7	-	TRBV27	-	TGTGCCAGCAGTCTTATCCAGGGGTCCAACGAGCAGTACTTC	CASSLIQGSNEQYF
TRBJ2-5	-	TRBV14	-	TGTGCCAGCAGCCTGGCGGGCGGTCGGTACCAAGAGACCCAGTACTTC	CASSLAGGRYQETQYF
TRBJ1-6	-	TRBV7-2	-	TGTGCCAGCAGCTTAGAGCCTAGACAGACATATAATTCACCCCTCCACTTT	CASSLEPRQTYNSPLHF
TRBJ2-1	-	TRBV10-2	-	TGCGCCAGCAGTGAGAGGCTAGCCGGCTCCAATGAGCAGTTCTTC	CASSERLAGSNEQFF
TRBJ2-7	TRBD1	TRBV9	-	TGTGCCAGCAGCGTGGACAGGGCCCCCACCTACGAGCAGTACTTC	CASSVDRAPTYEQYF
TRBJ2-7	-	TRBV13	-	TGTGCCAGCAGCAAGGAAGGGGTTACCTACGAGCAGTACTTC	CASSKEGVTYEQYF
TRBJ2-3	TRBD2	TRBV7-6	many	TGTGCCAGCAGCTCTCGACTAGCGGGGGGTTCAGATACGCAGTATTTT	CASSSRLAGGSDTQYF
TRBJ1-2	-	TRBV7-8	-	TGTGCCAGCAGCTTGGGCGGGACCGTGGATGGCTACACCTTC	CASSLGGTVDGYTF
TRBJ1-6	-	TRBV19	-	TGTGCCAGTAGTATAGGCCGGGTCTCCTATAATTCACCCCTCCACTTT	CASSIGRVSYNSPLHF
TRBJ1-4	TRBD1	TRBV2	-	TGTGCCAGCAGTAATACAGGGGGCGTTGCAACTAATGAAAAACTGTTTTTT	CASSNTGGVATNEKLFF
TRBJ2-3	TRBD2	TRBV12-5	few	TGTGCTAGTGGTTTTGCGGCGGGAGGGATCTTTAGCACAGATACGCAGTATTTT	CASGFAAGGIFSTDTQYF
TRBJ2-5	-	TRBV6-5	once	TGTGCCAGCAGCCCCCTCCCGAGGGAAGAGACCCAGTACTTC	CASSPLPREETQYF
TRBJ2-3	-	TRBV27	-	TGTGCCAGCAGTTTATTCGGGAGCAGGGGCACAGATACGCAGTATTTT	CASSLFGSRGTDTQYF
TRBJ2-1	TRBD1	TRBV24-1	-	TGTGCCACCAGTGATCCTGGACAGGTCGGATCCAATGAGCAGTTCTTC	CATSDPGQVGSNEQFF
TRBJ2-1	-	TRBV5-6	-	TGTGCCAGCAGCTCTTCAGCGGGTTACAATGAGCAGTTCTTC	CASSSSAGYNEQFF
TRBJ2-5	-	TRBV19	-	TGTGCCAGTAGTATACAGGGGCAAGAGACCCAGTACTTC	CASSIQGQETQYF
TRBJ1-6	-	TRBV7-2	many	TGTGCCAGCAGCCCTCCCGACACCAGCTCCTATAATTCACCCCTCCACTTT	CASSPPDTSSYNSPLHF
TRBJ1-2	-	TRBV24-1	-	TGTGCCACCAGTGGTAATGGGGCGCATGTCTACACCTTC	CATSGNGAHVYTF
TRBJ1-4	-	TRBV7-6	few	TGTGCCAGCCTCTCCCTGGTGGGGGTTGGAGAAAAACTGTTTTTT	CASLSLVGVGEKLFF
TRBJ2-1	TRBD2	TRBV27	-	TGTGCCAGCAGTTGGACTAGCGAGAGTTACAATGAGCAGTTCTTC	CASSWTSESYNEQFF
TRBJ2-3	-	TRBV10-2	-	TGCGCCAGCAGTGAATACGGCAGGTACACAGATATGCAGTATTTT	CASSEYGRYTDMQYF
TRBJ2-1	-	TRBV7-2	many	TGTGCCAGCAGCTCGTGGGACGTAGCCGGCGATGAGCAGTTCTTC	CASSSWDVAGDEQFF
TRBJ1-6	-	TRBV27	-	TGTGCCAGCCGGGACGGCGGTAATTCACCCCTCCACTTT	CASRDGGNSPLHF
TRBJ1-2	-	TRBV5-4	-	TGTGCCATCCTGACGGGGGGATTGAGGGCGGACTATGGCTACACCTTC	CAILTGGLRADYGYTF
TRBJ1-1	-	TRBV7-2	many	TGTGCCAGCAACGACAATTGGGCTGAAGCTTTCTTT	CASNDNWAEAFF
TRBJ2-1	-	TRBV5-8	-	TGTGCCAGCAGCTCCGAGACAGGTTTAGAGCAGTTCTTC	CASSSETGLEQFF
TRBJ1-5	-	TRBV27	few	TGTGCCAGCAGTTTAATTCGGCACAGGGACCAGCCCCAGCATTTT	CASSLIRHRDQPQHF
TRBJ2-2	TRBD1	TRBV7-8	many	TGTGCCAGCAGCCTCCGACAGGGTCCGAACACCGGGGAGCTGTTTTTT	CASSLRQGPNTGELFF
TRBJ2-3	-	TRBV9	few	TGTGCCAGCAGCGACCGGGACTCAACTCTTACAGATACGCAGTATTTT	CASSDRDSTLTDTQYF
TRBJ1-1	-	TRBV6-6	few	TGTGCCAGCAGGGGTTATGAAGCTTTCTTT	CASRGYEAFF
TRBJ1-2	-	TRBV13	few	TGTGCCAGCAGCTTGCAGAAACTAAATGGCTACACCTTC	CASSLQKLNGYTF
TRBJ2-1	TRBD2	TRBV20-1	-	TGCAGTGCTACATTTCCTCTTAGCGGGCCCTTCTACAATGAGCAGTTCTTC	CSATFPLSGPFYNEQFF
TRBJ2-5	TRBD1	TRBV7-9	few	TGTGCCAGCAGCTTGGCCGGGGACAGATTTGAGACCCAGTACTTC	CASSLAGDRFETQYF
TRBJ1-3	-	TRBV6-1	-	TGTGCCAGCAGTGACCCCCCGACAGCGGGGAACACCATATATTTT	CASSDPPTAGNTIYF
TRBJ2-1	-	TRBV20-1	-	TGCAGTGCTAAACCCCAAGGGTCAGATGGCGCCTACAATGAGCAGTTCTTC	CSAKPQGSDGAYNEQFF
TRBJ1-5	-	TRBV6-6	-	TGTGCCAGCAGTTACTACTCGGAGCCCCAGCATTTT	CASSYYSEPQHF
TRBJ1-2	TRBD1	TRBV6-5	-	TGTGCCAGCAGTTACTCGCATCAGGACAGGAGTTTTCTCTACACCTTC	CASSYSHQDRSFLYTF
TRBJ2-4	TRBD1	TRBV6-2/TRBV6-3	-	TGTGCCAGCAGTTACTCGATGGGACAGGGTAACATTCAGTACTTC	CASSYSMGQGNIQYF